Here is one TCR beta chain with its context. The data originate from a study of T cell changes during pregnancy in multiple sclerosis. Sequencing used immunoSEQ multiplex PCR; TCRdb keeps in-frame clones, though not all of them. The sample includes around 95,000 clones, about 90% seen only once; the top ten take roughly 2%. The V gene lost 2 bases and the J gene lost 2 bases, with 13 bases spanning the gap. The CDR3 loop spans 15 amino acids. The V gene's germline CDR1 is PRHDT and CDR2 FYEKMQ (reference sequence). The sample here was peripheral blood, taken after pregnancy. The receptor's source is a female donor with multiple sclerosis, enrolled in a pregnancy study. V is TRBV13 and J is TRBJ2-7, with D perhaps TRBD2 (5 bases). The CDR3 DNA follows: TGTGCCAGCAGCTTAATGTTAGCGCGGCCCTACGAGCAGTACTTC. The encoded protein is CASSLMLARPYEQYF. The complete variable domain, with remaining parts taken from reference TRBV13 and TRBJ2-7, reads AAGVIQSPRHLIKEKRETATLKCYPIPRHDTVYWYQQGPGQDPQFLISFYEKMQSDKGSIPDRFSAQQFSDYHSELNMSSLELGDSALYFCASSLMLARPYEQYFGPGTRLTVT.